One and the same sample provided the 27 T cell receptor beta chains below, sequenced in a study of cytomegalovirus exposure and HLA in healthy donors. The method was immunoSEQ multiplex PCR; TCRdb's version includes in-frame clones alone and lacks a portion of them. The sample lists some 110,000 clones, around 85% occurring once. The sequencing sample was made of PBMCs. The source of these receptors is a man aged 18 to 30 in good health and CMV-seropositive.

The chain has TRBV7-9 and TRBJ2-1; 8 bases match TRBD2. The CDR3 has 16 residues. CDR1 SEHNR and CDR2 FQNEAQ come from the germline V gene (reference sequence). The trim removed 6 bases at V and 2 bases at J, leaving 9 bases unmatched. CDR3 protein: CASRQRGGSAYNEQFF. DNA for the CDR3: TGTGCCAGCAGACAACGGGGGGGCAGTGCCTACAATGAGCAGTTCTTC.

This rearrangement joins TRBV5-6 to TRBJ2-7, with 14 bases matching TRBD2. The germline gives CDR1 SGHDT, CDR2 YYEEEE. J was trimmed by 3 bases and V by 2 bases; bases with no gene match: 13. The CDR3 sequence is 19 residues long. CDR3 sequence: CASSFPTGLAGESDYEQYF. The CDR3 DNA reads TGTGCCAGCAGCTTTCCCACGGGACTAGCGGGGGAGAGTGACTACGAGCAGTACTTC.

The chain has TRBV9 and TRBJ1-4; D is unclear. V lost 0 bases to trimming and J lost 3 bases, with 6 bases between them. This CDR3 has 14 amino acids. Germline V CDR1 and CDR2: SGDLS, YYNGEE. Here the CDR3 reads CASSVATSNEKLFF. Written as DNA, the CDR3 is TGTGCCAGCAGCGTAGCCACTTCTAATGAAAAACTGTTTTTT.

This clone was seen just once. CDR3 region: CASSLGTVVATGELFF. CDR3 nucleotide sequence: TGTGCCAGCAGCCTCGGGACAGTGGTAGCCACCGGGGAGCTGTTTTTT. The chain links TRBV5-4 to TRBJ2-2; 7 nucleotides agree with TRBD1. V was pared by 4 bases and J by 4 bases, with 10 bases of the junction left unmatched. Germline V gene lookup returns CDR1 SGHNT and CDR2 YYREEE (reference sequence). The CDR3 is 16 residues long.

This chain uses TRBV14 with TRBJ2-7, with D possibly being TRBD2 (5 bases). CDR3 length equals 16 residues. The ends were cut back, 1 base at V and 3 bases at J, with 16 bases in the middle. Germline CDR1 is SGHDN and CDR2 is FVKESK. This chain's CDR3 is CASSQVPGRGIYEQYF. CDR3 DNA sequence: TGTGCCAGCAGCCAAGTCCCGGGCCGAGGGATCTACGAGCAGTACTTC.

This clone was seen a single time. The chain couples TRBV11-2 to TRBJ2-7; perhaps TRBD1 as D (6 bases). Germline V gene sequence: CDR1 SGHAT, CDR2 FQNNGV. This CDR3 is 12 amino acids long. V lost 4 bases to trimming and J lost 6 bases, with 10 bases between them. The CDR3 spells CASSWNRVEQYF. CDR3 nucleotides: TGTGCCAGCAGCTGGAACAGGGTCGAGCAGTACTTC.

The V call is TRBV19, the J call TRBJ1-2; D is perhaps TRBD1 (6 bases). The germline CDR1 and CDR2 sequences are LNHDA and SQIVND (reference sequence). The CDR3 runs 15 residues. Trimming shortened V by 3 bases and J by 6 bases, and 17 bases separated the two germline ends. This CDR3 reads CASSILGGLYNGYTF. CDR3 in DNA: TGTGCCAGTAGTATCCTGGGGGGGCTGTATAATGGCTACACCTTC. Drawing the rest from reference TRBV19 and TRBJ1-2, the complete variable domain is DGGITQSPKYLFRKEGQNVTLSCEQNLNHDAMYWYRQDPGQGLRLIYYSQIVNDFQKGDIAEGYSVSREKKESFPLTVTSAQKNPTAFYLCASSILGGLYNGYTFGSGTRLTVV.

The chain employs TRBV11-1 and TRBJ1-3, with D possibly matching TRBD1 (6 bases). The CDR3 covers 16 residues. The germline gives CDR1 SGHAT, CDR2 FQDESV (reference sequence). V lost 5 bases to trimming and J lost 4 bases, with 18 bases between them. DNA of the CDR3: TGTGCCAGCAGCCAACGGACAGCCCGTGGAGGAAACACCATATATTTT. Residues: CASSQRTARGGNTIYF.

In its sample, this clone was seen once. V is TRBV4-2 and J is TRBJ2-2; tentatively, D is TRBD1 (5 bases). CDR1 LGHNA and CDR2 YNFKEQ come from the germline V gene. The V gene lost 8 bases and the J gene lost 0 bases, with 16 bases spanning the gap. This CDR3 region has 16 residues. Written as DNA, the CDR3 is TGTGCCAGCGACCCGGAAGGGGCCTCGAACACCGGGGAGCTGTTTTTT. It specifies CASDPEGASNTGELFF.

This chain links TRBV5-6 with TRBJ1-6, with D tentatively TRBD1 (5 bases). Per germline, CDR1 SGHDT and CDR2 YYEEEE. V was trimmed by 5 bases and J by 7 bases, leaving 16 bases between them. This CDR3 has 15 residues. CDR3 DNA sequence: TGTGCCAGCAGATGGGGCCAGGGAGGCAATTCACCCCTCCACTTT. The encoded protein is CASRWGQGGNSPLHF.

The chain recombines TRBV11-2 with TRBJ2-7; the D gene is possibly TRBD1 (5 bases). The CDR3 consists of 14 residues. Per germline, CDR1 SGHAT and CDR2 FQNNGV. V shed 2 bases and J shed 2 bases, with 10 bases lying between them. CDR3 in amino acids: CASSLLRVPYEQYF. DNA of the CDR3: TGTGCCAGCAGCTTACTCAGGGTCCCCTACGAGCAGTACTTC.

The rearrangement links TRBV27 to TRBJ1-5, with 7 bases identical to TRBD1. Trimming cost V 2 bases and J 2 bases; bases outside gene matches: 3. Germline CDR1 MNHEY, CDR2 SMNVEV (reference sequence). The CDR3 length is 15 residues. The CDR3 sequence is CASSLQGEGNQPQHF. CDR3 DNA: TGTGCCAGCAGTTTACAGGGGGAGGGCAATCAGCCCCAGCATTTT.

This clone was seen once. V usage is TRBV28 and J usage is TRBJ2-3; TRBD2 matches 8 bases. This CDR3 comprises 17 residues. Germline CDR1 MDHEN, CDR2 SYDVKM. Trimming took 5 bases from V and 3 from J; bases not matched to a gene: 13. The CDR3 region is CASSPPGGKGWTDTQYF. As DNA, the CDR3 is TGTGCCAGCAGTCCGCCGGGAGGGAAAGGGTGGACAGATACGCAGTATTTT.

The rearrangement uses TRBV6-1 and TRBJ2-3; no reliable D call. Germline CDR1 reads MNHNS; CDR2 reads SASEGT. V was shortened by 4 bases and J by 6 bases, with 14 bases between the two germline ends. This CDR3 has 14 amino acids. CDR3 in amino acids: CASSVEEPTDTQYF. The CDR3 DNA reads TGTGCCAGCAGTGTAGAGGAACCCACGGATACGCAGTATTTT.

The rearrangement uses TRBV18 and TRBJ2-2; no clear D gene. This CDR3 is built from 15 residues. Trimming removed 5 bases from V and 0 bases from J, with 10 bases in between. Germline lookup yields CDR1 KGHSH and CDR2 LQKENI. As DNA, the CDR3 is TGTGCCAGCTCAAGTGGCACTACGAACACCGGGGAGCTGTTTTTT. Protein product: CASSSGTTNTGELFF.

CDR3 protein: CASSVGEGRGNSPLHF. CDR3 nucleotides: TGTGCCAGCAGCGTAGGTGAGGGCCGAGGTAATTCACCCCTCCACTTT. The V gene is TRBV9, the J gene TRBJ1-6, with D hard to call. V was pared by 0 bases and J by 6 bases, with 13 bases between. Germline CDR1 SGDLS, CDR2 YYNGEE. The CDR3 spans 16 residues. Filled out from reference TRBV9 and TRBJ1-6, the complete variable domain reads DSGVTQTPKHLITATGQRVTLRCSPRSGDLSVYWYQQSLDQGLQFLIQYYNGEERAKGNILERFSAQQFPDLHSELNLSSLELGDSALYFCASSVGEGRGNSPLHFGNGTRLTVT.

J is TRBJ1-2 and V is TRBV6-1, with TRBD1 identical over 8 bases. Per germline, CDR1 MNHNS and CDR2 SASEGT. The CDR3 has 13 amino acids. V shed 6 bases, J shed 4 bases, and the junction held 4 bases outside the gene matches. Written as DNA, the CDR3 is TGTGCCAGCAGAACCACAGGGGGCTATGGCTACACCTTC. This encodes CASRTTGGYGYTF.

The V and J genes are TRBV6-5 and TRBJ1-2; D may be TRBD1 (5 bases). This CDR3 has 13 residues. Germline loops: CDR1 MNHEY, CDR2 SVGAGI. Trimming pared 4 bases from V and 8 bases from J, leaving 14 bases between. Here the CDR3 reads CASSWRGEEGYTF. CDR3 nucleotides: TGTGCCAGCAGTTGGCGGGGGGAGGAAGGCTACACCTTC.

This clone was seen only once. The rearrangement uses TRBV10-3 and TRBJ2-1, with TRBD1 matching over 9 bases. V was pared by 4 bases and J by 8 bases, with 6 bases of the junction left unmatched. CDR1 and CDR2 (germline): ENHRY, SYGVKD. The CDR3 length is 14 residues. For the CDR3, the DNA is TGTGCCATCAGTGGGACAGGGGTCCGGGATGAGCAGTTCTTC. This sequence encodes CAISGTGVRDEQFF.

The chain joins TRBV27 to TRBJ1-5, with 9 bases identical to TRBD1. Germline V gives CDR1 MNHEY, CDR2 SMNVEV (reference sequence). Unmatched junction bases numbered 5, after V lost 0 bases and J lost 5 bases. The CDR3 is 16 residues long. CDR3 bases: TGTGCCAGCAGTTTATCTAGGACAGGGGTCCATCAGCCCCAGCATTTT. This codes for CASSLSRTGVHQPQHF.

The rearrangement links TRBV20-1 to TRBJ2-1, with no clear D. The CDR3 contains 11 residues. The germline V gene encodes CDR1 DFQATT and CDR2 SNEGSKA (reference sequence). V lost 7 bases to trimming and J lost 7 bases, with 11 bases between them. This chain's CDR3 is CSVTTGNEQFF. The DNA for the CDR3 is TGCAGTGTCACGACTGGGAATGAGCAGTTCTTC.

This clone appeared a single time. CDR3 sequence reads: CASSAQGSPETQYF. The CDR3 region has the DNA TGTGCCAGCAGTGCACAGGGAAGCCCAGAGACCCAGTACTTC. The chain is built from TRBV2 and TRBJ2-5, with a possible D match to TRBD1 (6 bases). Germline-derived CDR1 and CDR2 are SNHLY and FYNNEI. V lost 4 bases and J lost 4, with 13 bases in between. CDR3 length: 14 residues.

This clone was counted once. CDR3 nucleotide sequence: TGCAGCGTCGACGACACGGGGGGCTTTGGAGAGGACTATGGCTACACCTTC. This encodes CSVDDTGGFGEDYGYTF. The chain joins TRBV29-1 to TRBJ1-2; maybe TRBD1 (6 bases). This CDR3 spans 17 amino acids. Germline values: CDR1 SQVTM, CDR2 ANQGSEA. The germline V and J ends were trimmed by 6 bases and 3 bases, with 26 bases remaining between them.

The CDR3 region is CASSLSISRFEKLFF. In nucleotides, the CDR3 is TGTGCCAGCAGCTTAAGTATTAGCAGATTTGAAAAACTGTTTTTT. The chain carries TRBV7-2 and TRBJ1-4; no clear D gene. With 2 bases removed from V and 7 bases from J, the gap between germline ends came to 14 bases. CDR1 and CDR2 (germline): SGHTA, FQGNSA. The CDR3 sequence is 15 residues long.

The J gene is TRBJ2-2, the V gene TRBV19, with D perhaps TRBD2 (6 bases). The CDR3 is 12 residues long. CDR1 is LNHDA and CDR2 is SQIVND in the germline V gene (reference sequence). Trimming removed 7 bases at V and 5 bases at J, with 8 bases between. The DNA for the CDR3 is TGTGCCAGTAACGCGGGAACCGGGGAGCTGTTTTTT. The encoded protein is CASNAGTGELFF.

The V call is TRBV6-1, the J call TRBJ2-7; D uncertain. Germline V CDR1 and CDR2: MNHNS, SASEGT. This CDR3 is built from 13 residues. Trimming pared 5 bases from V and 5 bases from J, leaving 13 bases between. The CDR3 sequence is CASSTNPLDEQYF. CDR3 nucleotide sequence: TGTGCCAGCAGTACTAACCCCCTCGACGAGCAGTACTTC.

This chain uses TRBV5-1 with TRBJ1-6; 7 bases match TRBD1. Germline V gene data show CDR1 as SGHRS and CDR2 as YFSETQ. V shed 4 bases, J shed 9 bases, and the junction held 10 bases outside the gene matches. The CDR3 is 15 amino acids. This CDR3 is CASSIDRVASSPLHF. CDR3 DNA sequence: TGCGCCAGCAGCATCGACAGGGTTGCCAGTTCACCCCTCCACTTT.